Following are 7 T cell receptor beta chains from one sample sequenced in a study of T cell changes during pregnancy in multiple sclerosis. TCRdb's table, derived via immunoSEQ multiplex PCR, lists solely in-frame clones and lacks some. The sample carries 18,000 or so clones, 88% recorded once. The sample here was CD4+ T cells from peripheral blood mononuclear cells, taken in the first trimester of pregnancy. The receptor set was obtained from a female donor in good health, enrolled as a control in a pregnancy study.

The chain combines TRBV10-1 with TRBJ2-1, with 10 bases identical to TRBD2. J gave up 4 bases and V 2 bases, and 5 bases lay outside the gene matches. The CDR3 runs to 16 residues. Germline values: CDR1 WNHNN, CDR2 SYGVQD (reference sequence). CDR3: CASSEASGGPYNEQFF. The CDR3 nucleotides are TGCGCCAGCAGTGAGGCTAGCGGGGGCCCTTACAATGAGCAGTTCTTC.

This clone was seen only a few times. The chain couples TRBV19 to TRBJ1-6, with 7 bases that match TRBD1. CDR3 size: 15 residues. With V trimmed by 7 bases and J by 2 bases, 5 bases remained unmatched. Per germline, CDR1 LNHDA and CDR2 SQIVND (reference sequence). The CDR3 here is CASKGQGAYNSPLHF. In DNA form, the CDR3 reads TGTGCCAGTAAGGGGCAGGGGGCCTATAATTCACCCCTCCACTTT.

The rearrangement links TRBV2 to TRBJ2-5; 8 bases map to TRBD2. V lost 6 bases to trimming and J lost 4 bases; unmatched junction nucleotides: 13. Germline V gene sequence: CDR1 SNHLY, CDR2 FYNNEI. This CDR3 is built from 16 residues. Here the CDR3 DNA reads TGTGCCAGCAGCAACACAGGGCGGGGGGATCGAGAGACCCAGTACTTC. Its translation is CASSNTGRGDRETQYF.

V and J are TRBV6-1 and TRBJ1-1; a weak D match, TRBD1 (5 bases). V was clipped by 5 bases and J by 1 base, with 11 bases between them. Germline-derived CDR1 and CDR2 are MNHNS and SASEGT. The CDR3 runs to 14 residues. This CDR3 reads CASSPGAPNTEAFF. DNA for the CDR3: TGTGCCAGCAGTCCTGGGGCTCCGAACACTGAAGCTTTCTTT.

The genes are TRBV19 and TRBJ2-3; weak D call: TRBD2 (6 bases). V was cut by 6 bases and J by 4 bases, with 14 bases left in between. Germline V gene lookup returns CDR1 LNHDA and CDR2 SQIVND (reference sequence). This CDR3 has 14 residues. CDR3 sequence: CASRRRDGSDTQYF. The CDR3 DNA reads TGTGCCAGTAGGAGGAGGGATGGATCAGATACGCAGTATTTT.

This chain links TRBV5-1 with TRBJ1-1; tentatively, D is TRBD1 (6 bases). CDR3 length equals 14 residues. Trimming took off 0 bases at V and 3 bases at J, with 9 bases between the two ends. Per the germline V gene, CDR1 is SGHRS and CDR2 is YFSETQ. DNA for the CDR3: TGCGCCAGCAGCTTGGCCAGGGGAGACACTGAAGCTTTCTTT. Encoded protein: CASSLARGDTEAFF. Full variable domain (rest looked up from reference TRBV5-1 and TRBJ1-1): KAGVTQTPRYLIKTRGQQVTLSCSPISGHRSVSWYQQTPGQGLQFLFEYFSETQRNKGNFPGRFSGRQFSNSRSEMNVSTLELGDSALYLCASSLARGDTEAFFGQGTRLTVV.

The V and J genes are TRBV19 and TRBJ1-1, with TRBD1 identical over 8 bases. The CDR3 covers 14 residues. The trim removed 5 bases at V and 2 bases at J, leaving 4 bases unmatched. CDR1 and CDR2 from the germline V gene are LNHDA and SQIVND (reference sequence). The CDR3 DNA sequence: TGTGCCAGTAGTGCTGGGACAGGAAACACTGAAGCTTTCTTT. This encodes CASSAGTGNTEAFF. Combining the CDR3 with reference TRBV19 and TRBJ1-1 gives the whole variable domain DGGITQSPKYLFRKEGQNVTLSCEQNLNHDAMYWYRQDPGQGLRLIYYSQIVNDFQKGDIAEGYSVSREKKESFPLTVTSAQKNPTAFYLCASSAGTGNTEAFFGQGTRLTVV.